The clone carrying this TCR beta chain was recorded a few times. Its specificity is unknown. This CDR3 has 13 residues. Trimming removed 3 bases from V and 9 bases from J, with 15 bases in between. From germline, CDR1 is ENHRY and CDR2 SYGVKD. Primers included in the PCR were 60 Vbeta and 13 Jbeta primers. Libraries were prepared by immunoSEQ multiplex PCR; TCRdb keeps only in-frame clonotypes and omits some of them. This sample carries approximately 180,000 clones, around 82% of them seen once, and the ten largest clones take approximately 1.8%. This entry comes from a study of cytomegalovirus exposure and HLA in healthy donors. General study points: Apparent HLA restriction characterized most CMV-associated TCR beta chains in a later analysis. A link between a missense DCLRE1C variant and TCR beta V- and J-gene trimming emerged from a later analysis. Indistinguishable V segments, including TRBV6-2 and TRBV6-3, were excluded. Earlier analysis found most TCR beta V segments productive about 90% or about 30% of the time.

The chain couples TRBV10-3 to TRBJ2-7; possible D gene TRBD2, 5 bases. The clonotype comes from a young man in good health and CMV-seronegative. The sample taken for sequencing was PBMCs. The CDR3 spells CAISDVEGTGQYF. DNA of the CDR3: TGTGCCATCAGTGATGTCGAGGGTACGGGGCAGTACTTC.